This is a list of T cell receptor beta chains from one sample in a study of identical twins. TCRdb fed the 5' RACE reads into MiXCR, producing one record per CDR3 protein. In the table there are 700,000 to 950,000 distinct CDR3 sequences, more than 9% of which are singletons. The data were also submitted as part of a second study, on yellow fever vaccine responses in identical twins.

Material for sequencing was PBMCs. All receptors derive from a woman under 30 in good health. Each CDR3 is given with its conserved first and last residue. A D gene is named only where the DNA matches it firmly. A clone size is listed for some rows: how often the clone was seen (once, few, many), or a class if it is expanded.

TRBD2 few TRBJ2-3 TRBV4-1 TGCGCCAGCAGCCGAGTAGGACTAGCGGTGCTAAATACGCAGTATTTT CASSRVGLAVLNTQYF
NA few TRBJ2-2 TRBV5-5 TGTGCCAGCAGCTGGCGAACAGGGATAACCGGGGAGCTGTTTTTT CASSWRTGITGELFF
NA NA TRBJ2-3 TRBV7-9 TGTGCCAGCAGCTTAGCAACAACTAGCACAGATACGCAGTATTTT CASSLATTSTDTQYF
NA NA TRBJ2-5 TRBV29-1 TGCAGCGTGAGACAAGCTCAAGAGACCCAGTACTTC CSVRQAQETQYF
NA few TRBJ2-5 TRBV24-1 TGTGCCACCAGTGATTTATCTAGGGAGACCCAGTACTTC CATSDLSRETQYF
TRBD1 NA TRBJ2-7 TRBV15 TGTGCCACCAGCAGAGGTAGGGGGACAGGGCCATACGAGCAGTACTTC CATSRGRGTGPYEQYF
NA NA TRBJ2-5 TRBV5-1 TGCGCCAGCAGCTTGGGAGTTACAGGAGAGACCCAGTACTTC CASSLGVTGETQYF
NA few TRBJ2-1 TRBV2 TGTGCCAGCAGTTCAGAGGTAGGCTACAATGAGCAGTTCTTC CASSSEVGYNEQFF
NA NA TRBJ1-5 TRBV21-1 TGTGCCAGCAGCAATGGGAGGGATCAGCCCCAGCATTTT CASSNGRDQPQHF
TRBD2 NA TRBJ2-1 TRBV20-1 TGCAGTGCTAGCCCCACTCTAGCGGGAGTATTCAATGAGCAGTTCTTC CSASPTLAGVFNEQFF